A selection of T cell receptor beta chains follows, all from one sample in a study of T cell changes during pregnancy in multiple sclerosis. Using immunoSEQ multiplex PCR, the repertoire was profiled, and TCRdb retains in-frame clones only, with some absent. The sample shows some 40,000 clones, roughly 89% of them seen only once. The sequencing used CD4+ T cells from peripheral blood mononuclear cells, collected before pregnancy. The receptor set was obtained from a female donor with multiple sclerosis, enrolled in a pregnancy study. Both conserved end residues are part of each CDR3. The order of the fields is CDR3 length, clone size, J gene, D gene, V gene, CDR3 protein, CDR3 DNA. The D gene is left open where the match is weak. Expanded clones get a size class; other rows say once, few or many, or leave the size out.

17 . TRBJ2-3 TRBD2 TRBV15 CATSRVRQSGGTDTQYF TGTGCCACCAGCAGAGTCAGGCAGAGCGGGGGCACAGATACGCAGTATTTT
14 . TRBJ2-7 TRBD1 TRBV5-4 CASSFRDRGDEQYF TGTGCCAGCAGCTTCCGGGACAGGGGGGACGAGCAGTACTTC
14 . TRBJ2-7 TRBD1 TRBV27 CASRRTGSSYEQYF TGTGCCAGCAGAAGGACAGGGAGCTCCTACGAGCAGTACTTC
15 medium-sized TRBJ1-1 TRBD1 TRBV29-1 CSVAPGQGMNTEAFF TGCAGCGTTGCCCCGGGACAGGGAATGAACACTGAAGCTTTCTTT
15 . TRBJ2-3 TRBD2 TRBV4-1 CASSPLAGGGDTQYF TGCGCCAGCAGCCCACTAGCGGGGGGGGGAGATACGCAGTATTTT
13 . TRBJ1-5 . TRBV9 CASSGPGGQPQHF TGTGCCAGCAGCGGGCCCGGGGGGCAGCCCCAGCATTTT
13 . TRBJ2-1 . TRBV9 CASSVGVPGEQFF TGTGCCAGCAGCGTTGGAGTGCCGGGGGAGCAGTTCTTC
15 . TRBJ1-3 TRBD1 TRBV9 CASSPQGAAGNTIYF TGTGCCAGCAGCCCTCAGGGGGCGGCTGGAAACACCATATATTTT
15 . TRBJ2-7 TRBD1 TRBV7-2 CASRRAGTGSYEQYF TGTGCCAGCAGACGAGCCGGGACAGGCTCCTACGAGCAGTACTTC
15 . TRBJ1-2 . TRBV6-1 CASVREQAGNQGYTF TGTGCCAGCGTCAGGGAGCAGGCGGGGAATCAAGGCTACACCTTC
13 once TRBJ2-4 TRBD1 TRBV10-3 CAIRGGQGNIQYF TGTGCCATCAGGGGGGGACAGGGAAACATTCAGTACTTC
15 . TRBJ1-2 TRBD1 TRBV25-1 CASSEVGQDHYGYTF TGTGCCAGCAGTGAAGTAGGACAGGACCACTATGGCTACACCTTC
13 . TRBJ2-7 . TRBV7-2 CASSTTDFYEQYF TGTGCCAGCAGCACAACGGACTTTTACGAGCAGTACTTC
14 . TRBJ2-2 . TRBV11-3 CASSLGQNTGELFF TGTGCCAGCAGCTTGGGACAGAACACCGGGGAGCTGTTTTTT
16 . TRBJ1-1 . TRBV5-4 CASKEQVPLADTEAFF TGTGCCAGCAAGGAACAAGTCCCTTTAGCTGACACTGAAGCTTTCTTT
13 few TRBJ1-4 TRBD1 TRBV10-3 CATLGQGNEKLFF TGTGCCACCCTGGGACAGGGTAATGAAAAACTGTTTTTT
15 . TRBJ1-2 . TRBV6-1 CASSQGSRSNYGYTF TGTGCCAGCAGCCAGGGGAGCCGGAGTAACTATGGCTACACCTTC
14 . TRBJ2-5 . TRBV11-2 CASSLLAVQETQYF TGTGCCAGCAGCTTACTGGCAGTCCAAGAGACCCAGTACTTC
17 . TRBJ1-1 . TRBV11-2 CASSAGTPFIRNTEAFF TGTGCCAGCAGCGCCGGGACACCTTTTATCCGGAACACTGAAGCTTTCTTT
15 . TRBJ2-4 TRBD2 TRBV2 CASRETSLAKNIQYF TGTGCCAGCAGGGAGACTAGCCTAGCCAAAAACATTCAGTACTTC
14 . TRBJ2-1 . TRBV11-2 CASSFRDIYNEQFF TGTGCCAGCAGCTTCCGAGACATCTACAATGAGCAGTTCTTC
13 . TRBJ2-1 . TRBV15 CATSRDTGYEQFF TGTGCCACCAGCAGAGACACAGGCTATGAGCAGTTCTTC
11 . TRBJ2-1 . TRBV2 CAGGQYNEQFF TGTGCCGGCGGTCAGTACAATGAGCAGTTCTTC
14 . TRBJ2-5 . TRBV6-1 CASSGGTRQETQYF TGTGCCAGCAGTGGGGGGACTCGACAAGAGACCCAGTACTTC
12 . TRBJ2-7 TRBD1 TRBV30 CAWSLGQGEQYF TGTGCCTGGAGTCTCGGACAGGGAGAGCAGTACTTC
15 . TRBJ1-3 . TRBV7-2 CASSLGAGAGNTIYF TGTGCCAGCAGCTTAGGGGCAGGGGCTGGAAACACCATATATTTT
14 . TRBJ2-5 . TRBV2 CASSEAPGKETQYF TGTGCCAGCAGTGAGGCTCCGGGTAAAGAGACCCAGTACTTC